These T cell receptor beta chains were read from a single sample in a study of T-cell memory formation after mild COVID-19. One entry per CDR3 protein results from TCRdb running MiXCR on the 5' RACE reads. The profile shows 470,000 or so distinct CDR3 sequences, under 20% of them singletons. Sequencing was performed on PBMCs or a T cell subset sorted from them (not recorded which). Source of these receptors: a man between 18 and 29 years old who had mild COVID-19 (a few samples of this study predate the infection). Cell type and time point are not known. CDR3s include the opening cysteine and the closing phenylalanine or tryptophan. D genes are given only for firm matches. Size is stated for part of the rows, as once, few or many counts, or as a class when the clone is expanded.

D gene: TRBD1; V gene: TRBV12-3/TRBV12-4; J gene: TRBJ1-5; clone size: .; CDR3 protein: CASRGTGGHQPQHF; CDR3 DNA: TGTGCCAGCAGAGGGACAGGGGGCCATCAGCCCCAGCATTTT
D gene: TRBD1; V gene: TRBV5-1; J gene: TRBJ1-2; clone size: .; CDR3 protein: CASSLTGTGGTYGYTF; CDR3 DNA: TGCGCCAGCAGCTTAACCGGGACAGGGGGGACCTATGGCTACACCTTC
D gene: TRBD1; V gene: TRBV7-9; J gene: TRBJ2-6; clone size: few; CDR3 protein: CASSLGAGGNGANVLTF; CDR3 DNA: TGTGCCAGCAGCTTAGGGGCAGGGGGCAACGGGGCCAACGTCCTGACTTTC
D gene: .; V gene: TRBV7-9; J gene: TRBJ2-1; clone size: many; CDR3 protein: CASSLGRSRMDEQFF; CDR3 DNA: TGTGCCAGCAGCTTAGGCCGTAGTCGGATGGATGAGCAGTTCTTC
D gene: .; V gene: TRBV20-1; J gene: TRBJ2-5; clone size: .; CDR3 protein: CSASRTYRVGETQYF; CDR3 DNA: TGCAGTGCTAGCCGGACGTACAGGGTTGGCGAGACCCAGTACTTC
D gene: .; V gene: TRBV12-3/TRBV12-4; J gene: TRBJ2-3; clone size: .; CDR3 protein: CASSFDLSTDTQYF; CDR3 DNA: TGTGCCAGCAGTTTCGACTTGAGCACAGATACGCAGTATTTT
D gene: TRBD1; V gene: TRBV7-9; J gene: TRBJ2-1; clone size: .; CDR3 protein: CASSFAQGARNEQFF; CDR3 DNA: TGTGCCAGCAGCTTCGCACAGGGGGCGCGGAATGAGCAGTTCTTC
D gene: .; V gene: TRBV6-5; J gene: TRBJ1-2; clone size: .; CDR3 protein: CASSYSVANYGYTF; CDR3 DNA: TGTGCCAGCAGTTACTCCGTAGCGAACTATGGCTACACCTTC
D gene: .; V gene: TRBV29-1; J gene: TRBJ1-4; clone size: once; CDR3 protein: CSVGGDNEKLFF; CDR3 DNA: TGCAGCGTCGGCGGCGATAATGAAAAACTGTTTTTT
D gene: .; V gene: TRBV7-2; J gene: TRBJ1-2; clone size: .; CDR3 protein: CATRPLSNYGYTF; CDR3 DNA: TGTGCCACCAGACCGCTATCCAACTATGGCTACACCTTC
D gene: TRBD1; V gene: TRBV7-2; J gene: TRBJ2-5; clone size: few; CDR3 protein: CASIPNRGLETQYF; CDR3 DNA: TGTGCCAGCATACCTAACAGGGGGCTGGAGACCCAGTACTTC
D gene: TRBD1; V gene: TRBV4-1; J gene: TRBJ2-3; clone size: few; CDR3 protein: CASSHGAGGVTDTQYF; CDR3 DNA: TGCGCCAGCAGCCACGGCGCAGGGGGCGTCACAGATACGCAGTATTTT
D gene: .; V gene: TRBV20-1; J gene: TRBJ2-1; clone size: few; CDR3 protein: CSARAPGAGSYNEQFF; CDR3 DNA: TGCAGTGCTAGAGCCCCCGGGGCCGGCTCCTACAATGAGCAGTTCTTC
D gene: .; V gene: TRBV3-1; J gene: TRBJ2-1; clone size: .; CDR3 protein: CASSQWGDEQFF; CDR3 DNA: TGTGCCAGCAGCCAATGGGGGGATGAGCAGTTCTTC
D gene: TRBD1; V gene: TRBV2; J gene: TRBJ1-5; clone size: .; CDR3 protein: CASAQGGNQPQHF; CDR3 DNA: TGTGCCAGCGCACAGGGGGGCAATCAGCCCCAGCATTTT
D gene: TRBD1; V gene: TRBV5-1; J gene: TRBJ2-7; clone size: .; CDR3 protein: CASTGTGGIYEQYF; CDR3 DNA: TGCGCCAGCACCGGGACAGGGGGGATCTACGAGCAGTACTTC
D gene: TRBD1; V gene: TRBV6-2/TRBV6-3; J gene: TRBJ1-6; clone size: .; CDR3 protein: CASRGQGNSPLHF; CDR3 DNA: TGTGCCAGCAGAGGACAGGGTAATTCACCCCTCCACTTT
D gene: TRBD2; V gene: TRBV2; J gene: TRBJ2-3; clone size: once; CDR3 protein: CARGTSGDTQYF; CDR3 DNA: TGTGCCAGGGGGACTAGCGGGGATACGCAGTATTTT
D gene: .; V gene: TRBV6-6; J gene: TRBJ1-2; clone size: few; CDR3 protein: CASSPGREGYGYTF; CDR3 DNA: TGTGCCAGCAGCCCCGGGAGGGAGGGCTATGGCTACACCTTC
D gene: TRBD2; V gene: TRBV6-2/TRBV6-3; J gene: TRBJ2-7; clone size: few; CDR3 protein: CASSLAGLGGQYF; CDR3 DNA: TGTGCCAGCAGTTTAGCGGGTCTTGGCGGGCAGTACTTC
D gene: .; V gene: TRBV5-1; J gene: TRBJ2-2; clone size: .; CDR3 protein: CASRVSGELFF; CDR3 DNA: TGCGCCAGCAGGGTTAGCGGGGAGCTGTTTTTT
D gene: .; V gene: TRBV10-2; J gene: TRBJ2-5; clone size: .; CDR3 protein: CASSESVLAGTQYF; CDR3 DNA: TGCGCCAGCAGTGAGTCAGTACTAGCCGGCACCCAGTACTTC
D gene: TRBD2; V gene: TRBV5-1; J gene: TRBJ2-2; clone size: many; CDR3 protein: CASSLLTSGDTGELFF; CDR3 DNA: TGCGCCAGCAGCTTGCTAACTAGCGGCGACACCGGGGAGCTGTTTTTT
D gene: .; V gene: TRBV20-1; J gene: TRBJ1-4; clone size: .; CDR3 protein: CSARNLLEKLFF; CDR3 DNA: TGCAGTGCCAGAAATCTCCTCGAAAAACTGTTTTTT
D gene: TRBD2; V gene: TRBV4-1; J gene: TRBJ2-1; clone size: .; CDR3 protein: CASSLASGGNNEQFF; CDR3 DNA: TGCGCCAGCAGCCTCGCTAGCGGGGGCAACAATGAGCAGTTCTTC
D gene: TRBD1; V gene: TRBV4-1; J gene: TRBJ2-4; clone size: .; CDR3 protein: CASSQDWDSVKNIQYF; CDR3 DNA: TGCGCCAGCAGCCAAGACTGGGACAGCGTCAAAAACATTCAGTACTTC
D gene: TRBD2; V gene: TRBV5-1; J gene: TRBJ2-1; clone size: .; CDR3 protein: CASSGGLAGVNEQFF; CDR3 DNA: TGCGCCAGCAGCGGAGGACTAGCGGGGGTCAATGAGCAGTTCTTC
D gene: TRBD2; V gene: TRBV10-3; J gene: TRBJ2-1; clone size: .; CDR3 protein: CAISVSSGAYNEQFF; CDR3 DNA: TGTGCCATCAGTGTAAGTAGCGGGGCCTACAATGAGCAGTTCTTC
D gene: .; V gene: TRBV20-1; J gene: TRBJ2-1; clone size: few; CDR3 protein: CSARVTTSYNEQFF; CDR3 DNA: TGCAGTGCTAGAGTTACCACCAGCTACAATGAGCAGTTCTTC
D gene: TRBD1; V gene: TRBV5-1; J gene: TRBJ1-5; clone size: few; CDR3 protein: CASSFGQEGQPQHF; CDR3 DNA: TGCGCCAGCAGTTTCGGACAGGAGGGGCAGCCCCAGCATTTT
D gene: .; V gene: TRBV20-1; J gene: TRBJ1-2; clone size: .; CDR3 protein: CILLDPEERGGYTF; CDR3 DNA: TGCATACTCTTAGATCCCGAAGAAAGGGGGGGCTACACCTTC
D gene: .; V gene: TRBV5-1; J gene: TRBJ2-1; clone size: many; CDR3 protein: CASSLDRLSARNEQFF; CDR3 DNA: TGCGCCAGCAGCTTGGACCGATTGAGCGCCCGCAATGAGCAGTTCTTC
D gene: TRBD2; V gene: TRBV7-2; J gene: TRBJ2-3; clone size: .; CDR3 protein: CASSLTLAASDTQYF; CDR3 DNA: TGTGCCAGCAGCTTGACACTAGCGGCTTCAGATACGCAGTATTTT
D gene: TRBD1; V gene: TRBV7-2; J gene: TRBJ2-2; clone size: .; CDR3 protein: CASSFSQGISSGELFF; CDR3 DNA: TGTGCCAGCAGCTTTTCACAGGGGATTTCGTCCGGGGAGCTGTTTTTT
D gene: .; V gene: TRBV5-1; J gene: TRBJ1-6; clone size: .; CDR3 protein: CASSLRGGNSPLHF; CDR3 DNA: TGCGCCAGCAGCCTCCGAGGTGGGAATTCACCCCTCCACTTT
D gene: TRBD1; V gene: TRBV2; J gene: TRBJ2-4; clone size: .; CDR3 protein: CASSGLGGRAKNIQYF; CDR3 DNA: TGTGCCAGCAGTGGGCTAGGGGGCCGAGCCAAAAACATTCAGTACTTC
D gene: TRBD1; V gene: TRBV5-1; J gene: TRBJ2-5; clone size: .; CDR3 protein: CASSPNPGQAQETQYF; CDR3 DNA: TGCGCCAGCAGCCCCAACCCGGGACAGGCACAAGAGACCCAGTACTTC
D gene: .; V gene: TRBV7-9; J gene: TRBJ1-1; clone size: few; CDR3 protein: CASSADSMNTEAFF; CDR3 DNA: TGTGCCAGCAGCGCGGACAGCATGAACACTGAAGCTTTCTTT